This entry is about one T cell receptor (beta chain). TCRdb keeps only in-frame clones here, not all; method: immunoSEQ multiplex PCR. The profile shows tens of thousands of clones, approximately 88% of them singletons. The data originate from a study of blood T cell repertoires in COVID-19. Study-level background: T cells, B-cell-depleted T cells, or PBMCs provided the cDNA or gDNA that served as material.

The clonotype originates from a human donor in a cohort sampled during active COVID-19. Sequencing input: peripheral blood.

CDR3 sequence: CASSQREAAFSGANVLTF. The CDR3 bases are TGTGCCAGCAGCCAGCGAGAAGCCGCCTTCTCTGGGGCCAACGTCCTGACTTTC. This sequence joins TRBV7-3 and TRBJ2-6; D unclear. CDR3 length: 18 residues. Trimming removed 5 bases at V and 0 bases at J, with 17 bases between. Germline V lookup: CDR1 SGHTA, CDR2 FQGTGA. Full variable domain (remainder filled in from reference TRBV7-3 and TRBJ2-6): GAGVSQTPSNKVTEKGKYVELRCDPISGHTALYWYRQSLGQGPEFLIYFQGTGAADDSGLPNDRFFAVRPEGSVSTLKIQRTERGDSAVYLCASSQREAAFSGANVLTFGAGSRLTVL.